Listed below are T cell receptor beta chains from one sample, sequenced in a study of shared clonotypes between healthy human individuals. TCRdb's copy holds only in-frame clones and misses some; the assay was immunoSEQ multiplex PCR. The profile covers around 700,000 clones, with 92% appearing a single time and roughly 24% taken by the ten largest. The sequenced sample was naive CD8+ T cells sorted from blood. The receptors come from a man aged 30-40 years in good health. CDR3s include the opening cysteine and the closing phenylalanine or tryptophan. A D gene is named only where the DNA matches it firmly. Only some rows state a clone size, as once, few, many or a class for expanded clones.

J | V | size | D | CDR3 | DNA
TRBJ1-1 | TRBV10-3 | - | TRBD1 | CAISGGWDRWGMNTEAFF | TGTGCCATCAGCGGGGGCTGGGACAGGTGGGGGATGAACACTGAAGCTTTCTTT
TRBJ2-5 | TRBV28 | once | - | CASSILGGFQYF | TGTGCCAGCAGTATACTCGGTGGATTCCAGTACTTC
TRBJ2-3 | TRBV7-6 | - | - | CASSPIAADTQYF | TGTGCCAGCAGCCCTATTGCGGCAGATACGCAGTATTTT
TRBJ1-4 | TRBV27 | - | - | CASSLLGANEKLFF | TGTGCCAGCAGTTTATTGGGGGCTAATGAAAAACTGTTTTTT
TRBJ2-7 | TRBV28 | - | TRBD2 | CASSLSPAGGNYEQYF | TGTGCCAGCAGTTTATCTCCAGCGGGAGGAAACTACGAGCAGTACTTC
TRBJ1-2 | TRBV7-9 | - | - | CASSSPGRDTLDYGYTF | TGTGCCAGCAGCTCCCCAGGGCGGGACACCTTGGACTATGGCTACACCTTC
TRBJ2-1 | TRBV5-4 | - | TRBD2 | CASTSETASGRDVLAEQFF | TGTGCCAGCACCTCGGAGACAGCTAGCGGGAGGGACGTGCTAGCTGAGCAGTTCTTC
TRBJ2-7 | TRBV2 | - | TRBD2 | CASSEAVGGTYEQYF | TGTGCCAGCAGTGAAGCGGTGGGAGGGACGTACGAGCAGTACTTC
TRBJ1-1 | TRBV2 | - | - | CASTWQGEAPLNTEAFF | TGTGCCAGCACGTGGCAGGGCGAAGCACCGTTGAACACTGAAGCTTTCTTT
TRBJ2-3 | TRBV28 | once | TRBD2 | CASRTREGQGTDTQYF | TGTGCCAGCAGGACTCGGGAGGGCCAGGGGACAGATACGCAGTATTTT
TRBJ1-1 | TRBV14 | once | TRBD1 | CASSPGQGITEAFF | TGTGCCAGCAGTCCCGGACAGGGGATCACTGAAGCTTTCTTT
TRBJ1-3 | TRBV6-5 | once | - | CASSYGLTIYF | TGTGCCAGCAGTTACGGCCTCACCATATATTTT
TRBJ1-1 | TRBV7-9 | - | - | CASRRGGTEAFF | TGTGCCAGCAGAAGAGGGGGCACTGAAGCTTTCTTT
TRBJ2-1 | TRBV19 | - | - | CASSIGRGVEQFF | TGTGCCAGTAGTATAGGGAGGGGTGTTGAGCAGTTCTTC
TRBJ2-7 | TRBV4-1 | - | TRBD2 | CASSQVAGVQYEQYF | TGCGCCAGCAGCCAAGTCGCGGGAGTGCAGTACGAGCAGTACTTC
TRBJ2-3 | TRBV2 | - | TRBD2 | CASRDLPRTSGSTDTQYF | TGTGCCAGCAGAGACCTCCCCAGGACTAGCGGCAGCACAGATACGCAGTATTTT
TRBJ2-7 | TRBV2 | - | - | CASSRGTYEQYF | TGTGCCAGCAGTCGCGGCACCTACGAGCAGTACTTC
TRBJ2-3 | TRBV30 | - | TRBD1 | CAWTGGRFTDTQYF | TGTGCCTGGACAGGGGGCCGGTTCACAGATACGCAGTATTTT
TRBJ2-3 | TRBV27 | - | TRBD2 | CASSTRLAGTDTQYF | TGTGCCAGCAGTACCAGACTAGCGGGGACAGATACGCAGTATTTT
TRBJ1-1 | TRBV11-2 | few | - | CASSRLGSNTEAFF | TGTGCCAGCAGCAGGCTGGGTAGTAACACTGAAGCTTTCTTT
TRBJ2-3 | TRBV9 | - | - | CASSVVAGGVDTQYF | TGTGCCAGCAGCGTAGTCGCCGGCGGCGTAGATACGCAGTATTTT
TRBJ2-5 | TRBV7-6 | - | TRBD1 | CASSANRGQRETQYF | TGTGCCAGCAGCGCAAACAGGGGGCAACGAGAGACCCAGTACTTC
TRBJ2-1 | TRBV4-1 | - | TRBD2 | CASSQGTSGTYNEQFF | TGCGCCAGCAGCCAAGGGACTAGCGGGACCTACAATGAGCAGTTCTTC
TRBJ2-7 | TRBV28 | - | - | CASSNRDLAPYEQYF | TGTGCCAGCAGTAACCGGGACTTAGCCCCCTACGAGCAGTACTTC
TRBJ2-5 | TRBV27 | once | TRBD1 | CASSTRTGRETQYF | TGTGCCAGCAGTACCAGGACAGGGCGGGAGACCCAGTACTTC
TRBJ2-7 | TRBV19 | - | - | CASSIPVGGGYEQYF | TGTGCCAGTAGTATTCCAGTCGGGGGAGGCTACGAGCAGTACTTC
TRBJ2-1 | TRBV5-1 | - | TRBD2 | CASSEGLAGGYEQFF | TGCGCCAGCAGCGAGGGACTAGCGGGAGGTTATGAGCAGTTCTTC
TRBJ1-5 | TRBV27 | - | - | CASSAGTTVRQPQHF | TGTGCCAGCAGTGCCGGGACAACGGTCCGGCAGCCCCAGCATTTT
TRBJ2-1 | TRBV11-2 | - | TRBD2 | CASSATGLAGDNEQFF | TGTGCCAGCAGCGCAACGGGACTAGCGGGTGACAATGAGCAGTTCTTC
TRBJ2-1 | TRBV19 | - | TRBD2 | CASSIVAGVNEQFF | TGTGCCAGTAGTATAGTAGCGGGAGTTAATGAGCAGTTCTTC
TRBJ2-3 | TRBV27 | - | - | CASSLWGATITDTQYF | TGTGCCAGCAGTTTATGGGGAGCCACGATCACAGATACGCAGTATTTT
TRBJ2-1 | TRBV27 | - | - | CASSSGTPRGEQFF | TGTGCCAGCAGCTCCGGGACACCTAGGGGTGAGCAGTTCTTC
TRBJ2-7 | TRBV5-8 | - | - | CASSFGGARRLSSYEQYF | TGTGCCAGCAGCTTCGGGGGCGCGCGGAGGTTAAGCTCCTACGAGCAGTACTTC
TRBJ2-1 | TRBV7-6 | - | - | CASSGDFSYNEQFF | TGTGCCAGCTCAGGGGACTTTTCCTACAATGAGCAGTTCTTC